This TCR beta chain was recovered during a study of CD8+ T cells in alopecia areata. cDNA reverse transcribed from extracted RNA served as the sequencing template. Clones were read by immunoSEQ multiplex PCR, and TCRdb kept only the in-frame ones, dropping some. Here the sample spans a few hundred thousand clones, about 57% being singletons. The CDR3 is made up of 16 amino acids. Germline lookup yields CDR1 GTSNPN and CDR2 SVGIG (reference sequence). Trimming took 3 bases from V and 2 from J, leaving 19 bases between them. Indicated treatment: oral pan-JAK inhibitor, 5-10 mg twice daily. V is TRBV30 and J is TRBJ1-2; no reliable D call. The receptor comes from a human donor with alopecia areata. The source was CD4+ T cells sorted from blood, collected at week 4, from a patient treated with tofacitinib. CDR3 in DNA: TGTGCCTGGAGCAAAGAGTCGGGGTTGCGGAACTATGGCTACACCTTC. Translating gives CAWSKESGLRNYGYTF.